This TCR beta chain came from a study of Graves' ophthalmopathy and Graves' hyperthyroidism. Thyroid ultrasound, orbital computed tomography, TRAb, serum thyroxine and clinical symptoms formed the basis of diagnosis. Investigators amplified TCR beta CDR3 regions from RNA transcripts. HTBI primers were employed in first-round RT-PCR, then a second-round multiplex PCR followed. TCRdb reprocessed the multiplex PCR reads via MiXCR and lists one record per CDR3 protein. Found here are roughly 39,000 distinct CDR3 sequences, approximately 53% of them singletons; the top ten hold roughly 24%. This clonotype was counted ten times or more. The germline V gene encodes CDR1 SGHRS and CDR2 YFSETQ. This CDR3 has 15 residues. Trimming cost V 4 bases and J 7 bases, with 15 bases left between them.

This chain connects TRBV5-1 to TRBJ1-6; D is unclear. The sample was peripheral blood. This TCR was recovered from an adult woman with stable Graves' hyperthyroidism. CDR3 nucleotide sequence: TGCGCCAGCAGCCCCGAGGCAGCTTCCAATTCACCCCTCCACTTT. The encoded protein is CASSPEAASNSPLHF. Combining the CDR3 with reference TRBV5-1 and TRBJ1-6 gives the whole variable domain KAGVTQTPRYLIKTRGQQVTLSCSPISGHRSVSWYQQTPGQGLQFLFEYFSETQRNKGNFPGRFSGRQFSNSRSEMNVSTLELGDSALYLCASSPEAASNSPLHFGNGTRLTVT.